Listed below are T cell receptor beta chains from one sample, sequenced in a study of blood T cell repertoires in COVID-19. The repertoire was sequenced with immunoSEQ multiplex PCR; TCRdb's copy has only in-frame clones and lacks some. The table shows over 100,000 clones, with approximately 92% occurring only once. The sequenced material came from peripheral blood. All receptors come from a man between 18 and 35 years old with acute or convalescent COVID-19. The CDR3 runs from the conserved cysteine through the conserved F or W. The order of the fields is clone size, D gene, V gene, J gene, CDR3 protein, CDR3 DNA. D genes are given only for firm matches. Clone size is not always given. Where it is, it says once, few, many or a class for expanded clones.

>NA|TRBD2|TRBV24-1|TRBJ2-3
CATSDLNPLAGDTQYF
TGTGCCACCAGTGATTTGAACCCGCTAGCGGGAGATACGCAGTATTTT
>NA|TRBD1|TRBV5-1|TRBJ2-2
CASSLGMTGGASGELFF
TGCGCCAGCAGCTTGGGGATGACAGGGGGCGCATCAGGGGAGCTGTTTTTT
>NA|TRBD1|TRBV6-6|TRBJ1-2
CASSYSGTGDYGYTF
TGTGCCAGCAGTTATTCCGGGACAGGGGACTATGGCTACACCTTC
>once|NA|TRBV5-1|TRBJ2-7
CASNADRSSYEQYF
TGCGCCAGCAACGCTGACAGGAGCTCCTACGAGCAGTACTTC
>NA|TRBD1|TRBV5-1|TRBJ2-5
CASSSPDIGQGWETQYF
TGCGCCAGCAGCTCACCCGACATTGGACAGGGCTGGGAGACCCAGTACTTC
>NA|TRBD1|TRBV19|TRBJ1-1
CASSRDRGQGMNTEAFF
TGTGCCAGTAGCCGAGACCGGGGACAGGGAATGAACACTGAAGCTTTCTTT
>NA|TRBD1|TRBV5-1|TRBJ2-5
CASSWDRTQETQYF
TGCGCCAGCAGCTGGGACAGGACCCAAGAGACCCAGTACTTC
>NA|TRBD1|TRBV19|TRBJ1-1
CASSMGQTNTEAFF
TGTGCCAGTAGTATGGGACAGACGAACACTGAAGCTTTCTTT
>NA|TRBD2|TRBV5-5|TRBJ2-5
CASSRELADVETQYF
TGTGCCAGCAGTAGGGAACTAGCGGATGTGGAGACCCAGTACTTC
>NA|NA|TRBV11-2|TRBJ2-7
CASSPRHGAYEQYF
TGTGCCAGCAGCCCGCGGCACGGAGCCTACGAGCAGTACTTC
>NA|NA|TRBV19|TRBJ1-2
CASSIGRNYGYTF
TGTGCCAGTAGTATCGGCAGGAACTATGGCTACACCTTC
>NA|TRBD2|TRBV9|TRBJ2-1
CASCVVSARGGGRTERSSYNEQFF
TGTGCCAGCTGCGTAGTCTCCGCTAGGGGGGGCGGGAGGACCGAAAGGAGCTCCTACAATGAGCAGTTCTTC
>NA|NA|TRBV4-1|TRBJ2-1
CASSQGGPYNEQFF
TGCGCCAGCAGCCAAGGAGGGCCCTACAATGAGCAGTTCTTC
>NA|TRBD1|TRBV6-2/TRBV6-3|TRBJ2-1
CASSWDSSYNEQFF
TGTGCCAGCAGTTGGGACAGCTCCTACAATGAGCAGTTCTTC
>NA|TRBD2|TRBV5-6|TRBJ2-5
CASRSELAEETQYF
TGTGCCAGCAGATCAGAACTAGCGGAAGAGACCCAGTACTTC
>NA|TRBD1|TRBV5-1|TRBJ2-1
CASSSGTGTYNEQFF
TGCGCCAGCAGCTCCGGGACAGGGACCTACAATGAGCAGTTCTTC
>NA|TRBD1|TRBV5-1|TRBJ1-6
CASSSGTGSNSPLHF
TGCGCCAGCAGCTCCGGGACAGGGAGTAATTCACCCCTCCACTTT
>NA|TRBD2|TRBV19|TRBJ2-3
CASSIAGGANTQYF
TGTGCCAGTAGTATAGCGGGAGGGGCGAATACGCAGTATTTT
>NA|NA|TRBV18|TRBJ2-7
CASSPPREGDAYEQYF
TGTGCCAGCTCACCACCAAGGGAAGGGGATGCCTACGAGCAGTACTTC
>NA|NA|TRBV12-3/TRBV12-4|TRBJ1-2
CASSFDSYGYTF
TGTGCCAGCAGTTTCGACAGCTATGGCTACACCTTC
>NA|TRBD1|TRBV4-1|TRBJ1-2
CASSQAGTVRYGYTF
TGCGCCAGCAGCCAGGCCGGGACAGTCCGCTATGGCTACACCTTC
>once|NA|TRBV14|TRBJ1-4
CASSLSSATNEKLFF
TGTGCCAGCAGCCTAAGCAGCGCAACTAATGAAAAACTGTTTTTT
>NA|TRBD1|TRBV9|TRBJ1-1
CASSVGDRGIPEAFF
TGTGCCAGCAGCGTAGGCGACAGGGGAATCCCTGAAGCTTTCTTT
>NA|TRBD1|TRBV29-1|TRBJ2-2
CSAPGQGVSGELFF
TGCAGCGCTCCGGGACAGGGAGTTTCCGGGGAGCTGTTTTTT
>once|NA|TRBV12-3/TRBV12-4|TRBJ1-1
CASSLEQNTEAFF
TGTGCCAGCAGCCTTGAGCAAAACACTGAAGCTTTCTTT
>NA|NA|TRBV18|TRBJ1-3
CASSLPVQGHSGNTIYF
TGTGCCAGCTCCCTCCCCGTGCAGGGCCACTCTGGAAACACCATATATTTT
>NA|NA|TRBV19|TRBJ1-4
CASSISGFNEKLFF
TGTGCCAGTAGTATCTCGGGTTTTAATGAAAAACTGTTTTTT
>NA|NA|TRBV6-2/TRBV6-3|TRBJ1-1
CASSYSGHLNTEAFF
TGTGCCAGCAGTTACTCGGGACATCTGAACACTGAAGCTTTCTTT
>few|TRBD1|TRBV16|TRBJ1-2
CASSQSRQGAQGYTF
TGTGCCAGCAGCCAATCGAGGCAGGGGGCGCAGGGCTACACCTTC
>NA|NA|TRBV3-1/TRBV3-2|TRBJ1-1
CASSQRTPENTEAFF
TGTGCCAGCAGCCAGAGGACACCGGAGAACACTGAAGCTTTCTTT
>NA|TRBD1|TRBV7-9|TRBJ2-1
CASSLGTGGRWEQFF
TGTGCCAGCAGCTTAGGGACAGGGGGCAGGTGGGAGCAGTTCTTC
>once|NA|TRBV20-1|TRBJ1-2
CSASPGDYGYTF
TGCAGTGCTAGTCCAGGGGACTATGGCTACACCTTC
>NA|TRBD1|TRBV5-1|TRBJ2-1
CASSPGTGAYNEQFF
TGCGCCAGCAGCCCCGGGACAGGGGCATACAATGAGCAGTTCTTC
>NA|TRBD1|TRBV15|TRBJ1-2
CATSWTGGSDGYTF
TGTGCCACCAGCTGGACAGGGGGCTCTGATGGCTACACCTTC
>NA|NA|TRBV21-1|TRBJ1-4
CASSRYREYEEKLFF
TGTGCCAGCAGCAGATACAGGGAATACGAGGAAAAACTGTTTTTT
>NA|TRBD1|TRBV9|TRBJ2-7
CASSVGQGNEQYF
TGTGCCAGCAGCGTAGGACAGGGGAACGAGCAGTACTTC
>NA|NA|TRBV3-1/TRBV3-2|TRBJ2-1
CASSPPGPTYNEQFF
TGTGCCAGCAGCCCCCCAGGTCCGACCTACAATGAGCAGTTCTTC
>NA|TRBD1|TRBV5-1|TRBJ1-2
CASSLVPFGQGNYGYTF
TGCGCCAGCAGCTTGGTACCCTTTGGACAGGGGAACTATGGCTACACCTTC
>NA|TRBD2|TRBV3-1/TRBV3-2|TRBJ2-3
CASSQAGTNTDTQYF
TGTGCCAGCAGCCAGGCCGGGACTAACACAGATACGCAGTATTTT
>NA|NA|TRBV25-1|TRBJ2-7
CASRETSENSYEQYF
TGTGCCAGCAGGGAGACCTCAGAAAACTCCTACGAGCAGTACTTC
>NA|TRBD2|TRBV28|TRBJ2-3
CASSLYLGGGGAKDTQYF
TGTGCCAGCAGTTTATACCTGGGCGGCGGGGGGGCCAAAGATACGCAGTATTTT
>NA|TRBD1|TRBV29-1|TRBJ1-2
CSVGSSQGSYGYTF
TGCAGCGTTGGAAGTTCACAGGGGTCCTATGGCTACACCTTC
>once|TRBD1|TRBV2|TRBJ1-4
CASSPGTVLGGKLFF
TGTGCCAGCAGTCCCGGGACAGTCCTGGGGGGAAAACTGTTTTTT
>few|NA|TRBV5-1|TRBJ1-2
CASSLAANYGYTF
TGCGCCAGCAGCTTGGCAGCTAACTATGGCTACACCTTC
>NA|NA|TRBV5-1|TRBJ2-7
CASSLQSRQDTYEQYF
TGCGCCAGCAGCTTGCAATCTCGACAGGACACCTACGAGCAGTACTTC
>NA|NA|TRBV12-3/TRBV12-4|TRBJ2-3
CASTVGGTDTQYF
TGTGCCAGCACCGTTGGGGGGACAGATACGCAGTATTTT
>NA|NA|TRBV27|TRBJ2-1
CASSSGLSYNEQFF
TGTGCCAGCAGTTCAGGGTTGAGCTACAATGAGCAGTTCTTC
>NA|TRBD1|TRBV30|TRBJ1-2
CAWIHGQGTGGYTF
TGTGCCTGGATCCACGGACAGGGGACGGGTGGCTACACCTTC
>NA|NA|TRBV10-2|TRBJ1-1
CASSESGGAMNTEAFF
TGCGCCAGCAGTGAGTCAGGGGGGGCGATGAACACTGAAGCTTTCTTT
>NA|NA|TRBV7-9|TRBJ2-7
CASSFTGRSDEQYF
TGTGCCAGCAGCTTCACGGGTAGGAGCGACGAGCAGTACTTC
>NA|TRBD2|TRBV27|TRBJ2-5
CASSVGTSGGQETQYF
TGTGCCAGCAGTGTCGGGACTAGCGGGGGCCAAGAGACCCAGTACTTC
>NA|NA|TRBV19|TRBJ1-1
CASITTWGQAFF
TGTGCCAGTATAACAACCTGGGGCCAAGCTTTCTTT
>NA|TRBD1|TRBV5-6|TRBJ1-2
CASSSTDRARNTF
TGTGCCAGCAGCTCAACGGACAGGGCCCGAAACACCTTC
>NA|TRBD1|TRBV7-8|TRBJ1-5
CASSLTGQGATLSNQPQHF
TGTGCCAGCAGCTTGACCGGACAGGGGGCAACTTTGAGCAATCAGCCCCAGCATTTT
>NA|TRBD1|TRBV30|TRBJ1-2
CAWSVPGAGGSYGYTF
TGTGCCTGGAGTGTACCCGGGGCAGGGGGCTCATATGGCTACACCTTC
>NA|NA|TRBV12-3/TRBV12-4|TRBJ1-2
CASSLGQNYGYTF
TGTGCCAGCAGCCTAGGACAGAACTATGGCTACACCTTC
>NA|NA|TRBV25-1|TRBJ1-4
CASRSKRHNEKLFF
TGTGCCAGCAGGAGTAAGAGACATAATGAAAAACTGTTTTTT
>NA|NA|TRBV6-5|TRBJ1-5
CATDDTGRNQPQHF
TGTGCCACCGACGATACAGGCCGGAATCAGCCCCAGCATTTT